These 25 T cell receptor beta chains were sequenced from one sample in a study of T-cell memory formation after mild COVID-19. In TCRdb, the 5' RACE reads were re-called with MiXCR into one record per CDR3 protein. The top ten hold approximately 3% of the sample, which has about 210,000 distinct CDR3 sequences, more than 9% seen once. Sequenced sample: PBMCs or a T cell subset sorted from them (not recorded which). The receptors stem from a man aged 18 to 30 who had mild COVID-19 (a few samples of this study predate the infection). Cell type and time point are not known.

This clonotype was picked up a small number of times. This chain connects TRBV9 to TRBJ2-2; D is undetermined. This CDR3 is 16 amino acids long. V was pared by 1 base and J by 6 bases, with 16 bases between. CDR1 is SGDLS, CDR2 YYNGEE, per germline. The CDR3 nucleotides are TGTGCCAGCAGCGTATCGGTCTCCTCGAGCGCCGGGGAGCTGTTTTTT. Translation: CASSVSVSSSAGELFF.

J is TRBJ2-7 and V is TRBV4-2, with TRBD1 matching over 9 bases. The germline gives CDR1 LGHNA, CDR2 YNFKEQ. CDR3 length: 16 amino acids. With V trimmed by 4 bases and J by 7 bases, 14 bases remained unmatched. DNA for the CDR3: TGTGCCAGCAGCCCTTATGGGGAGGGACAGGGAGTGGAGCAGTACTTC. It codes for CASSPYGEGQGVEQYF.

This clonotype has just a few counts. The chain couples TRBV4-1 to TRBJ2-5, with 9 bases matching TRBD2. The CDR3 runs to 16 residues. Germline values: CDR1 MGHRA, CDR2 YSYEKL. The junction had 9 bases not matched to a gene; V was cut back by 4 bases and J by 3 bases. The CDR3 protein is CASSPPSGLAKETQYF. DNA of the CDR3: TGCGCCAGCAGCCCCCCCTCCGGACTAGCGAAAGAGACCCAGTACTTC.

V and J are TRBV4-3 and TRBJ1-1; unclear D gene. This CDR3 region has 14 residues. Germline assignment: CDR1 LGHNA and CDR2 YSLEER. V lost 1 base, J lost 1 base, and 7 bases lay in between. The CDR3: CASSQVRGNTEAFF. The CDR3 coding sequence is TGCGCCAGCAGCCAAGTCAGAGGGAACACTGAAGCTTTCTTT.

This clonotype appeared a few times. J is TRBJ1-1 and V is TRBV4-3, with 8 bases identical to TRBD1. CDR1 and CDR2 (germline): LGHNA, YSLEER. This CDR3 has 16 residues. The V segment lost 0 bases and the J segment 2 bases; nucleotides outside the gene matches: 5. The CDR3 here is CASSQDPTGGNTEAFF. The DNA for the CDR3 is TGCGCCAGCAGCCAAGACCCTACAGGGGGTAACACTGAAGCTTTCTTT.

This clonotype has only a few counts. The V gene is TRBV20-1, the J gene TRBJ2-3; 7 nucleotides agree with TRBD1. The CDR3 extends over 14 amino acids. The J segment lost 0 bases and the V segment lost 7 bases, leaving 7 bases of the junction unmatched. The germline gives CDR1 DFQATT, CDR2 SNEGSKA (reference sequence). CDR3 bases: TGCAGTGGGCAGGACAGGAGAAGCACAGATACGCAGTATTTT. It translates to CSGQDRRSTDTQYF.

The V call is TRBV5-1, the J call TRBJ2-1; D may match TRBD1 or TRBD2 (6 bases each). CDR1 and CDR2 from the germline V gene are SGHRS and YFSETQ. CDR3 length: 17 amino acids. Trimming shortened V by 5 bases and J by 5 bases, and 23 bases separated the two germline ends. CDR3 residues: CASSPGAHSLEHNEQFF. In DNA, the CDR3 is TGCGCCAGCAGTCCGGGGGCCCATTCCCTTGAACACAATGAGCAGTTCTTC.

The chain joins TRBV7-3 to TRBJ2-1; possibly TRBD2 for D (6 bases). Germline V gene lookup returns CDR1 SGHTA and CDR2 FQGTGA. The CDR3 totals 12 residues. With 2 bases removed from V and 12 bases from J, the gap between germline ends came to 11 bases. The CDR3 region is CASSLSNGRQFF. The CDR3 region has the DNA TGTGCCAGCAGCTTATCTAACGGGAGGCAGTTCTTC. The variable domain in full, with the rest retrieved from reference TRBV7-3 and TRBJ2-1, is GAGVSQTPSNKVTEKGKYVELRCDPISGHTALYWYRQSLGQGPEFLIYFQGTGAADDSGLPNDRFFAVRPEGSVSTLKIQRTERGDSAVYLCASSLSNGRQFFGPGTRLTVL.

This clonotype was picked up a small number of times. The rearrangement uses TRBV7-8 and TRBJ2-3; TRBD2 matches 7 bases. Germline V CDR1 and CDR2: SGHVS, FQNEAQ. The junction had 6 bases not matched to a gene; V was cut back by 5 bases and J by 1 base. This CDR3 contains 15 residues. The CDR3 region is CASSRAGWRTDTQYF. In DNA form, the CDR3 reads TGTGCCAGCAGCCGAGCGGGGTGGCGCACAGATACGCAGTATTTT.

The rearrangement links TRBV7-2 to TRBJ2-2; 8 positions agree with TRBD1. CDR3 length: 16 residues. Germline assignment: CDR1 SGHTA and CDR2 FQGNSA. The V and J ends lost 3 bases and 4 bases, in that order; junction bases with no gene match: 7. DNA of the CDR3: TGTGCCAGCAGCTTCCCGGCGGGGACAGGCACCGGGGAGCTGTTTTTT. Translating gives CASSFPAGTGTGELFF. Full variable domain (outside the CDR3, taken from reference TRBV7-2 and TRBJ2-2): GAGVSQSPSNKVTEKGKDVELRCDPISGHTALYWYRQSLGQGLEFLIYFQGNSAPDKSGLPSDRFSAERTGGSVSTLTIQRTQQEDSAVYLCASSFPAGTGTGELFFGEGSRLTVL.

This clonotype was counted only a few times. The chain employs TRBV10-3 and TRBJ2-7; D is unresolved. With 6 bases removed from V and 0 bases from J, the gap between germline ends came to 24 bases. The germline CDR1 and CDR2 sequences are ENHRY and SYGVKD. The CDR3 totals 18 residues. CDR3: CAIRAVGEIPTPSYEQYF. CDR3 nucleotide sequence: TGTGCCATCAGGGCAGTAGGTGAAATTCCCACCCCCTCCTACGAGCAGTACTTC.

The chain has TRBV2 and TRBJ2-1; D remains ambiguous. CDR1 is SNHLY, CDR2 FYNNEI, per germline. Trimming shortened V by 2 bases and J by 10 bases, and 9 bases separated the two germline ends. This CDR3 region has 12 residues. The CDR3 region is CASSESAEEQFF. CDR3 sequence (DNA): TGTGCCAGCAGTGAATCGGCAGAGGAGCAGTTCTTC.

This clonotype was observed a handful of times. The chain employs TRBV6-6 and TRBJ2-7; 12 nucleotides match TRBD1. Germline V gene data show CDR1 as MNHNY and CDR2 as SVGAGI (reference sequence). The CDR3 runs 16 residues. J was trimmed by 6 bases and V by 5 bases; bases with no gene match: 11. The CDR3 sequence is CASSIPGTGGRGEQYF. DNA of the CDR3: TGTGCCAGCAGTATCCCCGGGACAGGGGGCCGAGGCGAGCAGTACTTC.

This chain connects TRBV18 to TRBJ1-1, with 7 bases fitting TRBD1. Germline trimming cut 4 bases from V and 11 bases from J; bases unmatched to any gene: 10. The CDR3 is made up of 13 amino acids. The germline gives CDR1 KGHSH, CDR2 LQKENI. The CDR3 coding sequence is TGTGCCAGCTCACTGAGCTTACAGGGGTCGGCTTTCTTT. This sequence encodes CASSLSLQGSAFF. Using reference TRBV18 and TRBJ1-1 for the parts outside the CDR3, the full variable domain is NAGVMQNPRHLVRRRGQEARLRCSPMKGHSHVYWYRQLPEEGLKFMVYLQKENIIDESGMPKERFSAEFPKEGPSILRIQQVVRGDSAAYFCASSLSLQGSAFFGQGTRLTVV.

This clonotype was recorded at least ten times. The rearrangement links TRBV20-1 to TRBJ2-4, with D possibly called TRBD1 or TRBD2 (6 bases each). The CDR3 runs 13 residues. The V gene's germline CDR1 is DFQATT and CDR2 SNEGSKA (reference sequence). V was clipped by 7 bases and J by 0 bases, with 10 bases between them. CDR3 residues: CSGGALAKNIQYF. Written as DNA, the CDR3 is TGCAGTGGGGGGGCTCTAGCCAAAAACATTCAGTACTTC.

V is TRBV4-2 and J is TRBJ2-7, with a weak D call TRBD2 (7 bases). The V and J ends lost 4 bases and 6 bases respectively, with 19 bases between them. The CDR3 consists of 15 residues. Germline V lookup: CDR1 LGHNA, CDR2 YNFKEQ. The CDR3 bases are TGTGCCAGCAGCCCCCTGAGGGGGGGGCAGGTCGAGCAGTACTTC. It yields the protein CASSPLRGGQVEQYF.

This clonotype appeared many times. V and J are TRBV5-1 and TRBJ2-7; TRBD1 matches 7 bases. J was trimmed by 3 bases and V by 4 bases; bases with no gene match: 4. Germline CDR1 reads SGHRS; CDR2 reads YFSETQ. This CDR3 region has 13 residues. The CDR3 DNA reads TGCGCCAGCAGCCAGAACAGGGGCTACGAGCAGTACTTC. It yields the protein CASSQNRGYEQYF. Drawing the rest from reference TRBV5-1 and TRBJ2-7, the complete variable domain is KAGVTQTPRYLIKTRGQQVTLSCSPISGHRSVSWYQQTPGQGLQFLFEYFSETQRNKGNFPGRFSGRQFSNSRSEMNVSTLELGDSALYLCASSQNRGYEQYFGPGTRLTVT.

This rearrangement joins TRBV28 to TRBJ2-7, with unresolved D. Germline CDR1 MDHEN, CDR2 SYDVKM. The length of the CDR3 is 11 residues. V was clipped by 3 bases and J by 6 bases, with 6 bases between them. The CDR3 protein is CASSFEGEQYV. CDR3 bases: TGTGCCAGCAGTTTTGAAGGCGAGCAGTACGTC.

V gene TRBV5-1 combines with J gene TRBJ2-5; 9 nucleotides line up with TRBD2. Germline lookup yields CDR1 SGHRS and CDR2 YFSETQ. V was clipped by 4 bases and J by 2 bases; unmatched bases: 3. The CDR3 sequence is 14 residues long. The CDR3 DNA follows: TGCGCCAGCAGCGCGGCGGGGGGGCAAGAGACCCAGTACTTC. Residues: CASSAAGGQETQYF.

The chain links TRBV11-2 to TRBJ1-6; D remains ambiguous. The CDR3 totals 13 residues. Trimming pared 4 bases from V and 8 bases from J, leaving 9 bases between. CDR1 SGHAT and CDR2 FQNNGV come from the germline V gene. CDR3 coding DNA: TGTGCCAGCAGCTCGAGACCCTATTCACCCCTCCACTTT. This translates into CASSSRPYSPLHF.

The chain is built from TRBV6-5 and TRBJ1-5, with 7 bases aligning to TRBD1. J was trimmed by 6 bases and V by 6 bases; bases with no gene match: 11. The CDR3 has 15 amino acids. From germline, CDR1 is MNHEY and CDR2 SVGAGI. The CDR3 coding sequence is TGTGCCAGCAGCCCCGGACAGGCCGGGTTTCAGCCCCAGCATTTT. Translating it yields CASSPGQAGFQPQHF.

The genes are TRBV18 and TRBJ2-5; D possibly corresponds to TRBD1 (6 bases). The V gene's germline CDR1 is KGHSH and CDR2 LQKENI. The CDR3 loop spans 15 amino acids. The ends were cut back, 5 bases at V and 1 base at J, with 14 bases in the middle. The CDR3 bases are TGTGCCAGCTCAGTCTACAGGGCCCTCCAAGAGACCCAGTACTTC. This codes for CASSVYRALQETQYF.

The chain has TRBV9 and TRBJ2-3; D is unclear. Germline-derived CDR1 and CDR2 are SGDLS and YYNGEE. The CDR3 spans 17 residues. With 0 bases removed from V and 1 base from J, the gap between germline ends came to 15 bases. The CDR3 is CASSVAGYLPGTDTQYF. In DNA, the CDR3 is TGTGCCAGCAGCGTAGCTGGCTACCTACCTGGCACAGATACGCAGTATTTT. Supplemented by reference TRBV9 and TRBJ2-3, the full variable domain reads DSGVTQTPKHLITATGQRVTLRCSPRSGDLSVYWYQQSLDQGLQFLIQYYNGEERAKGNILERFSAQQFPDLHSELNLSSLELGDSALYFCASSVAGYLPGTDTQYFGPGTRLTVL.

This chain uses TRBV6-5 with TRBJ1-1; D remains ambiguous. With 3 bases removed from V and 1 base from J, the gap between germline ends came to 12 bases. The V gene's germline CDR1 is MNHEY and CDR2 SVGAGI. There are 15 residues in the CDR3. The CDR3: CASSYGWLGNTEAFF. The CDR3 nucleotides read TGTGCCAGCAGTTATGGGTGGTTGGGGAACACTGAAGCTTTCTTT.

The table lists this clonotype with a few counts. This sequence joins TRBV7-9 and TRBJ1-3, with D unclear. CDR1 SEHNR and CDR2 FQNEAQ come from the germline V gene (reference sequence). There are 16 residues in the CDR3. The germline V and J ends were trimmed by 3 bases and 0 bases, with 12 bases remaining between them. CDR3 DNA: TGTGCCAGCAGCTTTAGACGTCGGAGCTCTGGAAACACCATATATTTT. Translated, it gives CASSFRRRSSGNTIYF.